One and the same sample provided the 24 T cell receptor beta chains below, sequenced in a study of human T cells and chemical hapten exposure. Time point of the sample: patch test 1, 2 weeks after DPC sensitization. The treatment: therapeutic diphenylcyclopropenone sensitization with weekly scalp DPC. TCRdb re-called the RACE reads through MiXCR, storing one row per CDR3 protein. The sample yields 85,000 to 100,000 distinct CDR3 sequences, about an eighth seen once. The source material was whole blood, sampled in connection with sensitization to the hapten diphenylcyclopropenone (DPC). All receptors come from a woman in her thirties or forties with alopecia areata. Some clones in this sample may be carry-over from other donors' samples.

This chain uses TRBV11-2 with TRBJ2-1; 10 nucleotides agree with TRBD2. Germline CDR1 and CDR2: SGHAT and FQNNGV. The CDR3 has 16 residues. V lost 5 bases to trimming and J lost 7 bases; unmatched junction nucleotides: 11. The CDR3 DNA is TGTGCCAGCAGCAGTACATCTAGCGGGAGCATAAATGAGCAGTTCTTC. Its translation is CASSSTSSGSINEQFF.

This clonotype was found many times. The rearrangement links TRBV20-1 to TRBJ1-1, with a weak D call TRBD1 (6 bases). Trimming removed 5 bases from V and 0 bases from J, with 10 bases in between. The length of the CDR3 is 13 residues. Germline values: CDR1 DFQATT, CDR2 SNEGSKA (reference sequence). The CDR3 protein is CSAGGQLNTEAFF. The CDR3 DNA reads TGCAGTGCTGGGGGGCAGTTGAACACTGAAGCTTTCTTT.

The V gene is TRBV9, the J gene TRBJ2-1; D is unclear. The CDR3 loop spans 15 amino acids. V shed 1 base and J shed 6 bases, with 14 bases lying between them. Germline-derived CDR1 and CDR2 are SGDLS and YYNGEE. This CDR3 is CASSVLNVAVNEQFF. As DNA, the CDR3 is TGTGCCAGCAGCGTATTGAATGTCGCGGTCAATGAGCAGTTCTTC.

In its sample, this clonotype was seen a few times. CDR3 bases: TGTGCCAGCAGTTCACAGGGGGCTTTGGGCACTGAAGCTTTCTTT. Translation: CASSSQGALGTEAFF. The chain employs TRBV6-2 or TRBV6-3 and TRBJ1-1; TRBD1 agrees at 9 bases. V was clipped by 4 bases and J by 4 bases; unmatched bases: 7. This CDR3 has 15 residues. Per the germline V gene, CDR1 is MNHEY and CDR2 is SVGEGT.

This clonotype was observed at least ten times. The genes are TRBV7-9 and TRBJ2-3, with D unresolved. The CDR3 has 15 amino acids. The germline V gene encodes CDR1 SEHNR and CDR2 FQNEAQ (reference sequence). Trimming took 3 bases from V and 2 from J, leaving 12 bases between them. CDR3: CASSFGIIPTDTQYF. The CDR3 coding sequence is TGTGCCAGCAGCTTTGGTATTATACCCACAGATACGCAGTATTTT.

The V and J genes are TRBV9 and TRBJ2-3, with D perhaps matching TRBD1 or TRBD2 (5 bases each). The germline V gene encodes CDR1 SGDLS and CDR2 YYNGEE. The CDR3 consists of 16 residues. Trimming removed 1 base at V and 4 bases at J, with 16 bases between. The CDR3: CASSVSLQGAPDTQYF. As DNA, the CDR3 is TGTGCCAGCAGCGTAAGCTTGCAGGGAGCGCCAGATACGCAGTATTTT. Based on the CDR3 plus reference TRBV9 and TRBJ2-3, the full variable domain is DSGVTQTPKHLITATGQRVTLRCSPRSGDLSVYWYQQSLDQGLQFLIQYYNGEERAKGNILERFSAQQFPDLHSELNLSSLELGDSALYFCASSVSLQGAPDTQYFGPGTRLTVL.

A word on this clonotype: Sequence at one end of the junction differs from germline and may be a read error. The chain couples TRBV29-1 to TRBJ2-7; 7 bases agree with TRBD1. CDR3 length equals 13 residues. Germline assignment: CDR1 SQVTM and CDR2 ANQGSEA. As DNA, the CDR3 is TGCGGCGTCGCCGGGGACAGAATGGGGGAGCAGTACTTC. Translating it yields CGVAGDRMGEQYF.

The rearrangement uses TRBV7-9 and TRBJ2-1, with D possibly TRBD2 on 5 matching bases. Trimming pared 6 bases from V and 6 bases from J, leaving 12 bases between. CDR3 length: 13 residues. Germline CDR1 and CDR2: SEHNR and FQNEAQ (reference sequence). CDR3 region: CASSSGLFNEQFF. CDR3 sequence (DNA): TGTGCCAGCAGTTCCGGACTTTTCAATGAGCAGTTCTTC.

V is TRBV29-1 and J is TRBJ2-3; a weak D match, TRBD2 (6 bases). The CDR3 sequence is 16 residues long. Trimming took off 3 bases at V and 1 base at J, with 17 bases between the two ends. CDR1 is SQVTM, CDR2 ANQGSEA, per germline. CDR3 bases: TGCAGCGTTGAGTCGTTGTGGGAGGCAGGCACAGATACGCAGTATTTT. Its protein product is CSVESLWEAGTDTQYF.

This clonotype turned up a few times. Given the absence of the conserved phenylalanine or tryptophan at the CDR3 end, a read error is likely. The V and J genes are TRBV7-2 and TRBJ2-1; D unclear. V was trimmed by 5 bases and J by 9 bases, leaving 11 bases between them. The CDR3 consists of 12 residues. Looked up from germline, CDR1 is SGHTA and CDR2 is FQGNSA. This chain's CDR3 is CASSPTGTEQFL. CDR3 nucleotide sequence: TGTGCCAGCAGCCCAACCGGTACTGAGCAGTTCCTC.

The chain uses TRBV27 and TRBJ2-2, with D possibly being TRBD2 (6 bases). This CDR3 spans 15 amino acids. V was cut by 7 bases and J by 3 bases, with 15 bases left in between. Per germline, CDR1 MNHEY and CDR2 SMNVEV (reference sequence). The CDR3 nucleotides are TGTGCCAGCAAGAGGGGCGGGACCTACACCGGGGAGCTGTTTTTT. Amino acids: CASKRGGTYTGELFF.

The V call is TRBV5-6, the J call TRBJ1-4, with D possibly matching TRBD1 (5 bases). CDR1 is SGHDT and CDR2 is YYEEEE in the germline V gene. This CDR3 has 20 amino acids. The ends were cut back, 4 bases at V and 4 bases at J, with 29 bases in the middle. The CDR3 DNA reads as TGTGCCAGCAGCCCGCCCACTCACATACTCTTTCAGGGTCATAATGAAAAACTGTTTTTT. Amino acids: CASSPPTHILFQGHNEKLFF.

This clonotype was seen only a few times. The rearrangement links TRBV7-9 to TRBJ1-6, with TRBD1 matching 10 bases. CDR3 length: 19 amino acids. J was trimmed by 6 bases and V by 2 bases; bases with no gene match: 13. Per germline, CDR1 SEHNR and CDR2 FQNEAQ (reference sequence). The CDR3 DNA is TGTGCCAGCAGCTTATCGGGACAGGGGTTTAATATGGGTAATTCACCCCTCCACTTT. It is translated as CASSLSGQGFNMGNSPLHF.

This chain uses TRBV10-1 with TRBJ2-7; 8 bases map to TRBD1. Trimming removed 5 bases from V and 3 bases from J; junction bases left unmatched: 3. This CDR3 has 13 amino acids. CDR1 is WNHNN, CDR2 SYGVQD, per germline (reference sequence). In DNA form, the CDR3 reads TGCGCCAGCAGTACAGGACAGGGCTACGAGCAGTACTTC. Amino acid sequence: CASSTGQGYEQYF.

This clonotype was seen only a few times. V and J are TRBV5-4 and TRBJ1-5; D not certain. The CDR3 is 14 amino acids. Germline-derived CDR1 and CDR2 are SGHNT and YYREEE (reference sequence). With 7 bases removed from V and 0 bases from J, the gap between germline ends came to 11 bases. CDR3 nucleotide sequence: TGTGCCAGCCCAAAGACGTATAGCAATCAGCCCCAGCATTTT. This sequence encodes CASPKTYSNQPQHF.

This clonotype appeared many times. This chain joins TRBV20-1 and TRBJ2-1; D is unresolved. CDR3 size: 13 residues. Germline V lookup: CDR1 DFQATT, CDR2 SNEGSKA (reference sequence). V was clipped by 2 bases and J by 8 bases, with 13 bases between them. The CDR3 coding sequence is TGCAGTGCTAGATCCTATAGTCGGGATGAGCAGTTCTTC. Its translation: CSARSYSRDEQFF.

CDR3 coding DNA: TGTGCCAGCTCACCCATGGCCGGCAGGGATGAAAAACTGTTTTTT. It specifies CASSPMAGRDEKLFF. The chain joins TRBV18 to TRBJ1-4, with D possibly being TRBD1 (5 bases). The CDR3 is 15 amino acids. CDR1 is KGHSH and CDR2 is LQKENI in the germline V gene. Trimming took 3 bases from V and 6 from J, leaving 14 bases between them.

The V and J genes are TRBV25-1 and TRBJ2-2; TRBD2 agrees at 9 bases. Germline CDR1 reads MGHDK; CDR2 reads SYGVNS. This CDR3 region has 15 residues. The J segment lost 6 bases and the V segment lost 4 bases, leaving 6 bases of the junction unmatched. The CDR3 DNA is TGTGCCAGCAGTGCTGGTAGCGGGAGACCCGGGGAGCTGTTTTTT. This codes for CASSAGSGRPGELFF.

The sample holds many counts of this clonotype. This CDR3 is CASSREARTLGVQFF. In DNA, the CDR3 is TGTGCCAGCAGCCGAGAGGCTAGAACGTTGGGGGTGCAGTTCTTC. The chain uses TRBV7-3 and TRBJ2-1, with D perhaps TRBD1 or TRBD2 (5 bases each). Trimming removed 5 bases at V and 12 bases at J, with 23 bases between. CDR1 SGHTA and CDR2 FQGTGA come from the germline V gene. This CDR3 has 15 residues.

Details on this clonotype: The conserved phenylalanine or tryptophan normally closing the CDR3 is absent here, so this likely arose from a read error. The chain couples TRBV10-3 to TRBJ2-3; possibly TRBD2 for D (5 bases). The CDR3 extends over 16 amino acids. The germline CDR1 and CDR2 sequences are ENHRY and SYGVKD. V lost 3 bases to trimming and J lost 3 bases, with 16 bases between them. CDR3 residues: CAISEWVREGTDTQYS. In nucleotides, the CDR3 is TGTGCCATCAGTGAATGGGTACGGGAAGGGACAGATACGCAGTATTCT.

At least ten counts were recorded for this clonotype. The genes are TRBV6-5 and TRBJ2-2; D may match TRBD1 or TRBD2 (5 bases each). CDR3 length: 16 amino acids. CDR1 and CDR2 from the germline V gene are MNHEY and SVGAGI. Trimming took off 0 bases at V and 4 bases at J, with 12 bases between the two ends. Written as DNA, the CDR3 is TGTGCCAGCAGTTACTCCGGCAGGGAGAGCACCGGGGAGCTGTTTTTT. It encodes CASSYSGRESTGELFF.

The genes are TRBV29-1 and TRBJ2-3; 9 nucleotides line up with TRBD1. Germline V gene data show CDR1 as SQVTM and CDR2 as ANQGSEA. The CDR3 spans 13 residues. Losses at the gene ends were 4 bases for V and 3 bases for J; bases not matched to a gene: 2. CDR3 sequence (DNA): TGCAGCGTTGGGGGACAGGGAACAGATACGCAGTATTTT. Amino acids: CSVGGQGTDTQYF.

The rearrangement links TRBV6-1 to TRBJ2-3, with D perhaps TRBD2 (6 bases). The V and J ends lost 9 bases and 0 bases respectively, with 16 bases between them. Germline V gene data show CDR1 as MNHNS and CDR2 as SASEGT. CDR3 size: 15 residues. CDR3 sequence (DNA): TGTGCCAGTAGTAGCGGAGGTTCTAGCACAGATACGCAGTATTTT. Its translation is CASSSGGSSTDTQYF.

The genes are TRBV18 and TRBJ1-2; tentatively, D is TRBD1 (5 bases). V was clipped by 6 bases and J by 0 bases, with 17 bases between them. In germline, CDR1 is KGHSH, CDR2 LQKENI. The CDR3 has 16 residues. CDR3 in DNA: TGTGCCAGCTCCCCAGCCGGGACCCCAGCTAACTATGGCTACACCTTC. This encodes CASSPAGTPANYGYTF.